Described below is a single T cell receptor (beta chain) sequence and its context. This table comes from immunoSEQ multiplex PCR, and its TCRdb copy is limited to in-frame clones, with some not included. Seen here are roughly 250,000 clones, about 86% observed once, and the top ten hold roughly 10%. These data are taken from a study of blood T cell repertoires in COVID-19. Study at large: From T cells, B-cell-depleted T cells, or PBMCs came the material, which was cDNA or gDNA.

The CDR3 contains 16 residues. The ends were cut back, 10 bases at V and 4 bases at J, with 23 bases in the middle. Per germline, CDR1 LNHDA and CDR2 SQIVND (reference sequence). The receptor comes from a woman aged 80 or older with acute or convalescent COVID-19. Sequenced input: peripheral blood. V gene TRBV19 combines with J gene TRBJ1-5; D may be TRBD1 (6 bases). CDR3 nucleotides: TGTGCCACTACCCCGGGACATGTCGGGGTTAATCAGCCCCAGCATTTT. Its translation: CATTPGHVGVNQPQHF.